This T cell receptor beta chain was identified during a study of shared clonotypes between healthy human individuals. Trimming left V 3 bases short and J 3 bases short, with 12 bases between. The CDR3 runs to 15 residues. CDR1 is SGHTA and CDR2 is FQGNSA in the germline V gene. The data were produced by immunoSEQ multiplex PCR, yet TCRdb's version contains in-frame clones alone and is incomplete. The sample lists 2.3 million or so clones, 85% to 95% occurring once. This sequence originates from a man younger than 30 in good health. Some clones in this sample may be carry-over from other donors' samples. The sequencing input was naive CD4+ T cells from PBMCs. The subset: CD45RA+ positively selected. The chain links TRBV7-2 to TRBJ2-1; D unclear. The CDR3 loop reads CASSLTFLSYNEQFF. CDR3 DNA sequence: TGTGCCAGCAGCTTGACATTCCTCAGCTACAATGAGCAGTTCTTC.